This TCR beta chain was profiled in a study of blood T cell repertoires in COVID-19. About the research overall: PBMCs, B-cell-depleted T cells, or T cells provided the cDNA or gDNA that made up the material.

Original handling: The authors estimated nucleated cell counts from reference gene primer amplification. Here immunoSEQ multiplex PCR was the method, and the copy in TCRdb shows in-frame clones only, minus some. V, J and clone size were drawn from that table, and D and trimming were deduced from the DNA. Here the sample spans approximately 26,000 clones, around 87% being singletons. There are 16 residues in the CDR3. Germline CDR1 KGHSH, CDR2 LQKENI. V shed 2 bases and J shed 1 base, with 14 bases lying between them. This TCR derives from a woman aged 60-75 years with active COVID-19. The chain combines TRBV18 with TRBJ1-1; D is undetermined. Sequencing was performed on peripheral blood. The DNA of the CDR3 is TGTGCCAGCTCACCAGGGCAGCTCCAGGAGAACACTGAAGCTTTCTTT. Its translation: CASSPGQLQENTEAFF. The whole variable domain, remainder taken from reference TRBV18 and TRBJ1-1, is NAGVMQNPRHLVRRRGQEARLRCSPMKGHSHVYWYRQLPEEGLKFMVYLQKENIIDESGMPKERFSAEFPKEGPSILRIQQVVRGDSAAYFCASSPGQLQENTEAFFGQGTRLTVV.